This T cell receptor beta chain was retrieved from a study of blood T cell repertoires in COVID-19. Study as a whole: Spain, Italy and the United States supplied samples that represented acute and convalescent COVID-19.

Sequencing used immunoSEQ multiplex PCR; TCRdb keeps in-frame clones, though not all of them. The data contain over 150,000 clones, 60% to 80% of them singletons. Recruitment covered about two dozen US areas and drew participants whose ages spanned roughly 18 to 100 years. Cohort 3 recovered donors had two negative PCRs, clearance, or symptom resolution. Trimming cost V 5 bases and J 8 bases; bases outside gene matches: 3. The germline V gene has CDR1 LNHDA and CDR2 SQIVND (reference sequence). CDR3 length: 14 amino acids. This clone was found once. The receptor's source is a woman aged 45-65 years who had recovered from COVID-19. The chain couples TRBV19 to TRBJ2-1, with 13 bases lining up with TRBD2. Sequenced: PBMCs or T cells enriched from blood (not recorded which). The chain's CDR3 is CASSYGTSGDEQFF. The CDR3 DNA follows: TGTGCCAGTAGTTACGGGACTAGCGGGGATGAGCAGTTCTTC.